This TCR beta chain was identified during a study of cytomegalovirus exposure and HLA in healthy donors. Study-wide context: From roughly 180 million T cells, an earlier analysis saw approximately 120 million unique TCR beta sequences. Of the donors genotyped, approximately 400 in all, about 81% fell in the Caucasian-associated ancestry cluster. General study points: Sequencing probably produced one cluster of sequence variants that were highly shared. Versus the approximately 700-donor mean, an Asian-associated ancestry cluster reportedly showed fewer N-insertions in a later analysis.

Details on this clone: Antigen unknown.

V gave up 1 base and J gave up 9 bases; unmatched junction bases: 7. In germline, CDR1 is SGHTA, CDR2 FQGNSA. The CDR3 runs to 15 residues. This PCR relied on a set of 60 Vbeta primers and 13 Jbeta primers. This table comes from immunoSEQ multiplex PCR, and its TCRdb copy is limited to in-frame clones, with some not included. This table has about 90,000 clones, roughly 80% appearing once. This sequence was found in a boy aged 5-17 years in good health and CMV-seronegative. The J gene is TRBJ2-1, the V gene TRBV7-2; TRBD2 agrees at 9 bases. Material for sequencing was PBMCs. The CDR3 spells CASSLGGRVAGEQFF. CDR3 DNA sequence: TGTGCCAGCAGCTTAGGCGGGAGGGTCGCAGGTGAGCAGTTCTTC.